These 8 T cell receptor beta chains were all obtained from the same sample, sequenced in a study of blood T cell repertoires in COVID-19. Only in-frame clones appear in the TCRdb table, and some are missing; sequencing was by immunoSEQ multiplex PCR. The table has roughly 180,000 clones, around 82% seen once; the top ten hold more than 9%. The sequenced sample consisted of peripheral blood. Every receptor here comes from an elderly woman with active or convalescent COVID-19.

The chain carries TRBV5-1 and TRBJ2-3, with 13 nucleotides matching TRBD2. V gave up 4 bases and J gave up 4 bases; unmatched junction bases: 6. This CDR3 is built from 16 residues. Germline V CDR1 and CDR2: SGHRS, YFSETQ. The CDR3 DNA follows: TGCGCCAGCAGCCTAGGGACTAGCGGGATTGCAGATACGCAGTATTTT. Residues: CASSLGTSGIADTQYF.

J is TRBJ1-2 and V is TRBV7-8; no reliable D call. The CDR3 consists of 15 residues. Trimming left V 5 bases short and J 0 bases short, with 13 bases between. Germline CDR1 SGHVS, CDR2 FQNEAQ. The DNA for the CDR3 is TGTGCCAGCAGCATAAAGAGGGCTCCTAACTATGGCTACACCTTC. Its protein is CASSIKRAPNYGYTF.

V and J are TRBV19 and TRBJ2-3; TRBD2 is a possible D gene (6 bases). The CDR3 is 15 amino acids. The ends were cut back, 6 bases at V and 0 bases at J, with 13 bases in the middle. The V gene's germline CDR1 is LNHDA and CDR2 SQIVND (reference sequence). CDR3 protein: CASRIGTSSTDTQYF. The CDR3, as DNA: TGTGCCAGTAGGATCGGGACTTCTAGCACAGATACGCAGTATTTT.

V is TRBV5-1 and J is TRBJ1-6, with TRBD1 as a possible D gene (6 bases). The germline V gene has CDR1 SGHRS and CDR2 YFSETQ. The CDR3 is 15 residues long. Trimming cost V 9 bases and J 0 bases, with 13 bases left between them. Here the CDR3 reads CATRTVSSYNSPLHF. The CDR3 nucleotides read TGCGCCACCCGGACAGTGAGCTCCTATAATTCACCCCTCCACTTT.

The gene calls are TRBV7-9 and TRBJ1-2, with TRBD1 matching over 8 bases. Per the germline V gene, CDR1 is SEHNR and CDR2 is FQNEAQ (reference sequence). The CDR3 has 16 residues. Trimming at V came to 5 bases and at J to 1 base, leaving 9 bases not matched to a gene. Written as DNA, the CDR3 is TGTGCCAGCAGCACAATGGGACAGGTTTTTAACTATGGCTACACCTTC. The encoded protein is CASSTMGQVFNYGYTF.

Only one count was recorded for this clone. The chain is built from TRBV7-2 and TRBJ2-1; TRBD2 is a possible D gene (5 bases). Germline loops: CDR1 SGHTA, CDR2 FQGNSA. The V end was cut by 3 bases, the J end by 6 bases, with 12 bases between. The CDR3 has 14 amino acids. The CDR3 sequence: CASSFSGMGNEQFF. CDR3 coding DNA: TGTGCCAGCAGCTTCTCCGGGATGGGCAATGAGCAGTTCTTC.

The gene calls are TRBV19 and TRBJ2-2; 8 bases align to TRBD2. Germline assignment: CDR1 LNHDA and CDR2 SQIVND (reference sequence). Unmatched junction bases numbered 14, after V lost 10 bases and J lost 4 bases. The CDR3 is 16 amino acids. This CDR3 reads CATLGVSGRATGELFF. As DNA, the CDR3 is TGTGCCACGTTAGGGGTCAGCGGGAGAGCCACCGGGGAGCTGTTTTTT.

The V and J genes are TRBV18 and TRBJ2-5, with no clear D. CDR1 KGHSH and CDR2 LQKENI come from the germline V gene. Trimming took 3 bases from V and 1 from J, leaving 9 bases between them. The CDR3 sequence is 14 residues long. The chain's CDR3 is CASSPSRIQETQYF. CDR3 in DNA: TGTGCCAGCTCACCCAGCAGGATCCAAGAGACCCAGTACTTC.